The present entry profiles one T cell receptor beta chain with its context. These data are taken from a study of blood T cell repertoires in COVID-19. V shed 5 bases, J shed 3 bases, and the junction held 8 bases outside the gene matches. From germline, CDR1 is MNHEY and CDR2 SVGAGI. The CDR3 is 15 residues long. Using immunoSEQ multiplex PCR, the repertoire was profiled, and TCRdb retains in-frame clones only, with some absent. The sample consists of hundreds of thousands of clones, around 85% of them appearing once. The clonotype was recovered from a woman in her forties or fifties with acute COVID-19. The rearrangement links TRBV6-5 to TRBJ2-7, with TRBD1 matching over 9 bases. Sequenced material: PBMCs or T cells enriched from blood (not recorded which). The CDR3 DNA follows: TGTGCCAGCAGTATCACAGGGGGCGGGCTCTACGAGCAGTACTTC. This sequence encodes CASSITGGGLYEQYF.